This entry lists 13 T cell receptor beta chains sequenced from one sample in a study of shared clonotypes between healthy human individuals (dated by TCRdb to about 2020). CD8 naive samples were CD45RO-negative cells positively selected for CCR7, giving a CD45RA+CCR7+ population that excluded TemRA cells. Libraries were constructed by the immunoSEQ multiplex PCR assay. TCRdb's version of the immuneACCESS table is confined to in-frame rearrangements and falls short of the full clone set. An unresolved V gene accounts for under half of the shortfall where checked; the remainder is of unknown origin. This sample lists about 800,000 clones; 96% were detected once. The ten biggest clones cover about 0.25% of the sample. The sequenced sample was naive CD8+ T cells sorted from blood. Sample cell subset or site, as interpreted from the label and publication: CD45RA+CCR7+. These receptors were collected from a man aged 25 to 40 in good health.

CDR3 sequence: CAIRTGSYGYTF. CDR3 sequence (DNA): TGTGCCATCAGGACAGGGAGCTATGGCTACACCTTC. This chain uses TRBV10-3 with TRBJ1-2, with TRBD1 identical over 7 bases. The V gene end was trimmed by 6 bases and the J gene end by 4 bases; junction bases not matched to a gene: 2. The CDR3 is 12 residues long. Germline values: CDR1 ENHRY, CDR2 SYGVKD.

The rearrangement joins TRBV7-6 to TRBJ1-5; no firm D call. Germline-derived CDR1 and CDR2 are SGHVS and FNYEAQ. The CDR3 length is 12 residues. With 4 bases removed from V and 6 bases from J, the gap between germline ends came to 7 bases. Here the CDR3 reads CASSYPGQPQHF. DNA for the CDR3: TGTGCCAGCAGCTATCCGGGTCAGCCCCAGCATTTT. Drawing the rest from reference TRBV7-6 and TRBJ1-5, the complete variable domain is GAGVSQSPRYKVTKRGQDVALRCDPISGHVSLYWYRQALGQGPEFLTYFNYEAQQDKSGLPNDRFSAERPEGSISTLTIQRTEQRDSAMYRCASSYPGQPQHFGDGTRLSIL.

This CDR3 reads CASRRQDTYEQYF. In DNA form, the CDR3 reads TGTGCCAGCAGGAGACAGGACACCTACGAGCAGTACTTC. The rearrangement uses TRBV2 and TRBJ2-7; TRBD1 is a possible D gene (6 bases). Germline CDR1 is SNHLY and CDR2 is FYNNEI. This CDR3 is 13 amino acids long. Trimming took off 6 bases at V and 2 bases at J, with 11 bases between the two ends.

CDR3 amino acids: CSVEVGTGQYQETQYF. The CDR3 coding sequence is TGCAGCGTTGAAGTAGGGACAGGGCAGTACCAAGAGACCCAGTACTTC. This rearrangement joins TRBV29-1 to TRBJ2-5; 9 bases align to TRBD1. The V gene end was trimmed by 1 base and the J gene end by 0 bases; junction bases not matched to a gene: 6. Germline V gives CDR1 SQVTM, CDR2 ANQGSEA. The CDR3 consists of 16 residues.

The chain employs TRBV5-4 and TRBJ1-1; no firm D call. The V and J ends lost 0 bases and 4 bases respectively, with 7 bases between them. This CDR3 spans 13 amino acids. Per germline, CDR1 SGHNT and CDR2 YYREEE (reference sequence). Here the CDR3 DNA reads TGTGCCAGCAGCTTGGAATGGTCCACTGAAGCTTTCTTT. Encoded protein: CASSLEWSTEAFF.

V and J are TRBV4-1 and TRBJ2-7; D gene unclear. Germline V gene lookup returns CDR1 MGHRA and CDR2 YSYEKL. The CDR3 totals 14 residues. V shed 1 base and J shed 3 bases, with 10 bases lying between them. CDR3 DNA: TGCGCCAGCAGCCAAGTCCAGCGAAACTACGAGCAGTACTTC. The encoded protein is CASSQVQRNYEQYF.

CDR3 in DNA: TGTGCCAGCAGCCCTCTTCAGGGCCAGTTTGATCAGCCCCAGCATTTT. It is translated as CASSPLQGQFDQPQHF. The genes are TRBV28 and TRBJ1-5; D perhaps matches TRBD1 (5 bases). V lost 6 bases to trimming and J lost 5 bases, with 20 bases between them. This CDR3 is 16 amino acids long. Germline V gives CDR1 MDHEN, CDR2 SYDVKM.

The chain combines TRBV7-6 with TRBJ2-3; 10 bases fit TRBD2. The CDR3 extends over 18 amino acids. The V gene end was trimmed by 2 bases and the J gene end by 0 bases; junction bases not matched to a gene: 8. Germline lookup yields CDR1 SGHVS and CDR2 FNYEAQ. CDR3 sequence reads: CASSLKGGLARSTDTQYF. The CDR3 coding sequence is TGTGCCAGCAGCTTAAAGGGGGGACTAGCGAGAAGCACAGATACGCAGTATTTT.

The chain uses TRBV14 and TRBJ2-5; tentative D call: TRBD2 (5 bases). CDR1 SGHDN and CDR2 FVKESK come from the germline V gene. The CDR3 runs to 12 residues. The V gene lost 4 bases and the J gene lost 5 bases, with 8 bases spanning the gap. CDR3 region: CASSPPGETQYF. The DNA of the CDR3 is TGTGCCAGCAGCCCACCGGGGGAGACCCAGTACTTC.

The chain combines TRBV13 with TRBJ1-4; D is unresolved. There are 15 residues in the CDR3. Trimming pared 6 bases from V and 0 bases from J, leaving 11 bases between. Germline lookup yields CDR1 PRHDT and CDR2 FYEKMQ (reference sequence). DNA of the CDR3: TGTGCCAGCAGTCTTTCCCTTACAACTAATGAAAAACTGTTTTTT. Protein product: CASSLSLTTNEKLFF.

J is TRBJ2-1 and V is TRBV6-1, with a tentative D call TRBD2 (6 bases). The CDR3 is 15 amino acids. Trimming shortened V by 10 bases and J by 15 bases, and 31 bases separated the two germline ends. Germline V gives CDR1 MNHNS, CDR2 SASEGT. CDR3 bases: TGTGCCACCACCGGGTCTCGGGTCTTAGCGGAGGGGCCGTTCTTC. Translating it yields CATTGSRVLAEGPFF.

The chain is built from TRBV7-9 and TRBJ2-7, with 9 bases identical to TRBD1. The V segment lost 0 bases and the J segment 0 bases; nucleotides outside the gene matches: 9. Germline V CDR1 and CDR2: SEHNR, FQNEAQ (reference sequence). The CDR3 spans 18 residues. In DNA form, the CDR3 reads TGTGCCAGCAGCTTAGCGAACACAGGGGGCTCCCCCTCCTACGAGCAGTACTTC. This gives the protein CASSLANTGGSPSYEQYF.

The gene calls are TRBV6-1 and TRBJ2-7; no reliable D call. Germline CDR1 is MNHNS and CDR2 is SASEGT. V was clipped by 6 bases and J by 3 bases, with 6 bases between them. CDR3 length equals 11 residues. The CDR3 loop is CASRTYYEQYF. The DNA of the CDR3 is TGTGCCAGCAGAACGTACTACGAGCAGTACTTC.